These 28 T cell receptor beta chains share one sample of origin, sequenced in a study of monozygotic twins with cystic fibrosis. Assay used: immunoSEQ multiplex PCR; TCRdb lists only in-frame clones, some missing. The table includes about 35,000 clones, approximately 67% detected once. Sequences were obtained from blood. These receptors all come from a girl aged 5 to 17 with cystic fibrosis.

The rearrangement links TRBV27 to TRBJ2-7, with 12 bases lining up with TRBD2. This CDR3 spans 17 amino acids. V was pared by 3 bases and J by 0 bases, with 6 bases of the junction left unmatched. Germline lookup yields CDR1 MNHEY and CDR2 SMNVEV (reference sequence). CDR3 nucleotides: TGTGCCAGCAGTTTCAGACTAGCGGGGGCGAGCTCCTACGAGCAGTACTTC. Translation: CASSFRLAGASSYEQYF.

The genes are TRBV7-2 and TRBJ2-7; 13 nucleotides align to TRBD2. This CDR3 contains 15 residues. The ends lost 3 bases at V and 2 bases at J; junction bases unmatched: 1. Germline CDR1 is SGHTA and CDR2 is FQGNSA. The CDR3: CASSFGLAGAYEQYF. CDR3 in DNA: TGTGCCAGCAGCTTCGGACTAGCGGGAGCCTACGAGCAGTACTTC.

V gene TRBV15 combines with J gene TRBJ1-5; no clear D. The germline V and J ends were trimmed by 5 bases and 3 bases, with 8 bases remaining between them. This CDR3 spans 13 amino acids. Germline-derived CDR1 and CDR2 are LNHNV and YYDKDF (reference sequence). The CDR3 DNA reads as TGTGCCACCAGCCTGGACCTCAATCAGCCCCAGCATTTT. This codes for CATSLDLNQPQHF.

This clone was picked up a small number of times. The rearrangement uses TRBV6-5 and TRBJ1-2, with D hard to call. Germline V lookup: CDR1 MNHEY, CDR2 SVGAGI. Trimming took off 6 bases at V and 8 bases at J, with 10 bases between the two ends. This CDR3 spans 11 amino acids. Written as DNA, the CDR3 is TGTGCCAGCAGCTCTTCGCGGGGCTACACCTTC. Amino acids: CASSSSRGYTF.

The rearrangement uses TRBV7-2 and TRBJ2-2; TRBD2 agrees at 10 bases. The CDR3 covers 17 residues. Germline V CDR1 and CDR2: SGHTA, FQGNSA. V was clipped by 5 bases and J by 1 base; unmatched bases: 7. The chain's CDR3 is CASSHRTSGRNTGELFF. Here the CDR3 DNA reads TGTGCCAGCAGCCACAGGACTAGCGGTAGGAACACCGGGGAGCTGTTTTTT.

The sample holds a few counts of this clone. The V and J genes are TRBV28 and TRBJ2-4; 9 bases are a match to TRBD2. V was clipped by 6 bases and J by 8 bases; unmatched bases: 14. CDR3 length equals 16 residues. CDR1 and CDR2 from the germline V gene are MDHEN and SYDVKM. This CDR3 is CASRPRLAGPNHIQYF. CDR3 coding DNA: TGTGCCAGCAGACCCCGGCTAGCGGGACCAAATCACATTCAGTACTTC.

V gene TRBV2 combines with J gene TRBJ1-1, with 8 bases lining up with TRBD1. Per germline, CDR1 SNHLY and CDR2 FYNNEI. V was clipped by 5 bases and J by 4 bases; unmatched bases: 6. There are 14 residues in the CDR3. The CDR3 DNA reads as TGTGCCAGCAGTACTACAGGGGGTGGCACTGAAGCTTTCTTT. This encodes CASSTTGGGTEAFF.

The chain is built from TRBV5-1 and TRBJ1-3; D perhaps matches TRBD1 (6 bases). V gave up 3 bases and J gave up 0 bases, with 13 bases separating them. CDR1 is SGHRS and CDR2 is YFSETQ in the germline V gene. This CDR3 region has 16 residues. In nucleotides, the CDR3 is TGCGCCAGCAGCTCCATGGGGGGCTTCTCTGGAAACACCATATATTTT. Translation gives CASSSMGGFSGNTIYF.

The rearrangement joins TRBV4-1 to TRBJ1-5; D is possibly TRBD1 (5 bases). Germline V CDR1 and CDR2: MGHRA, YSYEKL. There are 15 residues in the CDR3. The V and J ends lost 4 bases and 5 bases respectively, with 15 bases between them. CDR3 in amino acids: CASSRSMGRDQPQHF. The CDR3 DNA is TGCGCCAGCAGCCGGTCGATGGGGCGCGATCAGCCCCAGCATTTT.

CDR3 sequence: CASSRGGQGRQPQHF. Written as DNA, the CDR3 is TGTGCCAGCAGCCGGGGGGGGCAGGGCCGCCAGCCCCAGCATTTT. V gene TRBV5-8 combines with J gene TRBJ1-5; tentative D call: TRBD1 (6 bases). Trimming left V 4 bases short and J 7 bases short, with 18 bases between. Germline CDR1 reads SGHTS; CDR2 reads YDEGEE. The CDR3 is made up of 15 amino acids.

This clone was counted between two and nine times. The rearrangement joins TRBV6-5 to TRBJ2-3, with 10 bases matching TRBD2. The CDR3 length is 15 residues. Germline assignment: CDR1 MNHEY and CDR2 SVGAGI. Losses at the gene ends were 6 bases for V and 2 bases for J; bases not matched to a gene: 5. CDR3 sequence (DNA): TGTGCCAGCAGGAGGACTAGCGGACTCACAGATACGCAGTATTTT. The encoded protein is CASRRTSGLTDTQYF.

The chain is built from TRBV19 and TRBJ1-1, with D unresolved. The V end was cut by 8 bases, the J end by 5 bases, with 15 bases between. Germline loops: CDR1 LNHDA, CDR2 SQIVND (reference sequence). The CDR3 contains 13 residues. The chain's CDR3 is CASSHDLRTEAFF. CDR3 nucleotides: TGTGCCAGTTCCCACGATTTAAGAACTGAAGCTTTCTTT.

The chain uses TRBV6-5 and TRBJ2-7; no firm D call. V lost 7 bases and J lost 5, with 6 bases in between. The CDR3 loop spans 10 amino acids. Germline lookup yields CDR1 MNHEY and CDR2 SVGAGI. The CDR3 sequence is CASTPHEQYF. CDR3 DNA: TGTGCCAGCACACCCCACGAGCAGTACTTC.

The CDR3 spells CATQDAGPAYEQYF. In DNA form, the CDR3 reads TGTGCCACCCAAGACGCGGGACCCGCCTACGAGCAGTACTTC. The chain combines TRBV2 with TRBJ2-7, with TRBD2 as a possible D gene (6 bases). This CDR3 region has 14 residues. Trimming pared 10 bases from V and 2 bases from J, leaving 18 bases between. The germline CDR1 and CDR2 sequences are SNHLY and FYNNEI.

The chain employs TRBV7-2 and TRBJ2-3, with TRBD2 matching over 10 bases. The CDR3 runs 15 residues. After removal of 4 bases from V and 4 bases from J, the junction contained 5 bases not matched to a gene. The germline gives CDR1 SGHTA, CDR2 FQGNSA. CDR3 loop: CASSSLAGVADTQYF. The CDR3, as DNA: TGTGCCAGCAGCTCTCTAGCGGGAGTGGCAGATACGCAGTATTTT.

This chain uses TRBV9 with TRBJ2-1, with 10 bases identical to TRBD2. The CDR3 loop spans 17 amino acids. From germline, CDR1 is SGDLS and CDR2 YYNGEE. J lost 4 bases, V lost 3 bases, and 10 bases had no gene match. This CDR3 reads CASSAGLADNIYNEQFF. CDR3 DNA sequence: TGTGCCAGCAGCGCAGGACTAGCGGACAATATTTACAATGAGCAGTTCTTC.

The rearrangement uses TRBV18 and TRBJ1-1; no definite D call. Germline values: CDR1 KGHSH, CDR2 LQKENI. The CDR3 is made up of 12 amino acids. V was pared by 5 bases and J by 1 base, with 5 bases between. Here the CDR3 DNA reads TGTGCCAGCTCAAAGGGGAACACTGAAGCTTTCTTT. It translates to CASSKGNTEAFF.

This clone was found once. The chain carries TRBV19 and TRBJ1-1; D is ambiguous. Germline CDR1 is LNHDA and CDR2 is SQIVND (reference sequence). V lost 3 bases, J lost 11 bases, and 13 bases lay in between. The CDR3 runs 12 residues. CDR3 DNA sequence: TGTGCCAGTAGTATTGGGCCGATGCCGGCTTTCTTT. Residues: CASSIGPMPAFF.

The chain couples TRBV30 to TRBJ1-2; 9 bases map to TRBD1. The germline gives CDR1 GTSNPN, CDR2 SVGIG (reference sequence). The CDR3 is 16 residues long. V shed 4 bases and J 4 bases; nucleotides not matched to a gene: 13. CDR3 residues: CAWNPPYRDRVYGYTF. The CDR3 DNA is TGTGCCTGGAACCCCCCCTACCGGGACAGGGTCTATGGCTACACCTTC.

The chain uses TRBV2 and TRBJ1-2; unclear D gene. The CDR3 is 16 residues long. Trimming pared 7 bases from V and 4 bases from J, leaving 22 bases between. Germline values: CDR1 SNHLY, CDR2 FYNNEI. The CDR3, as DNA: TGTGCCAGCATAGGGTTCCACCAAGGACTCAGCTATGGCTACACCTTC. Protein product: CASIGFHQGLSYGYTF.

This clone has a handful of counts. The chain links TRBV7-9 to TRBJ2-7; D is unclear. Germline-derived CDR1 and CDR2 are SEHNR and FQNEAQ (reference sequence). CDR3 length: 12 amino acids. The V and J ends lost 2 bases and 5 bases respectively, with 7 bases between them. CDR3 residues: CASSLQRDEQYF. Written as DNA, the CDR3 is TGTGCCAGCAGCTTACAGAGAGACGAGCAGTACTTC.

The V call is TRBV5-5, the J call TRBJ2-7; 7 nucleotides match TRBD1. The germline CDR1 and CDR2 sequences are SGHKS and YYEKEE (reference sequence). This CDR3 comprises 15 residues. J lost 3 bases, V lost 3 bases, and 9 bases had no gene match. In DNA form, the CDR3 reads TGTGCCAGCAGCTCCCTACAGGGGTCCCTCTACGAGCAGTACTTC. This codes for CASSSLQGSLYEQYF.

The V call is TRBV6-5, the J call TRBJ1-5; D is uncertain. The CDR3 spans 13 residues. From germline, CDR1 is MNHEY and CDR2 SVGAGI. Trimming pared 0 bases from V and 7 bases from J, leaving 7 bases between. This chain's CDR3 is CASSYSVSQPQHF. CDR3 in DNA: TGTGCCAGCAGTTACTCGGTTTCGCAGCCCCAGCATTTT.

This chain connects TRBV7-2 to TRBJ2-6, with 7 bases matching TRBD1. The V gene end was trimmed by 5 bases and the J gene end by 3 bases; junction bases not matched to a gene: 7. The CDR3 has 16 residues. Germline loops: CDR1 SGHTA, CDR2 FQGNSA. This chain's CDR3 is CASSANRGGGANVLTF. DNA for the CDR3: TGTGCCAGCAGCGCCAACAGGGGTGGTGGGGCCAACGTCCTGACTTTC.

This sequence joins TRBV19 and TRBJ2-3, with TRBD2 identical over 11 bases. V lost 4 bases, J lost 3 bases, and 3 bases stayed unmatched. Germline V gene lookup returns CDR1 LNHDA and CDR2 SQIVND (reference sequence). The CDR3 loop spans 15 amino acids. The CDR3, as DNA: TGTGCCAGTAGTAATAGCGGGAGGGTTACAGATACGCAGTATTTT. This sequence encodes CASSNSGRVTDTQYF.

The gene calls are TRBV25-1 and TRBJ2-1; TRBD2 matches 7 bases. Germline V gene sequence: CDR1 MGHDK, CDR2 SYGVNS. The CDR3 consists of 16 residues. V lost 1 base, J lost 0 bases, and 3 bases stayed unmatched. The CDR3 loop is CASSESGGSSYNEQFF. As DNA, the CDR3 is TGTGCCAGCAGTGAATCGGGCGGGAGCTCCTACAATGAGCAGTTCTTC.

The genes are TRBV7-2 and TRBJ2-1; 8 bases match TRBD2. This CDR3 spans 16 amino acids. The junction had 14 bases not matched to a gene; V was cut back by 5 bases and J by 8 bases. Germline V gene lookup returns CDR1 SGHTA and CDR2 FQGNSA. The CDR3 DNA follows: TGTGCCAGCAGCCCCCAATTAGCGGGAAGCCGCGATGAGCAGTTCTTC. Translated, it gives CASSPQLAGSRDEQFF.

V and J are TRBV9 and TRBJ2-2, with a weak D call TRBD2 (6 bases). V lost 3 bases and J 7 bases, leaving 25 bases between the germline ends. In germline, CDR1 is SGDLS, CDR2 YYNGEE. This CDR3 has 18 residues. Here the CDR3 reads CASSGVPTQRLEVGELFF. The CDR3 DNA sequence: TGTGCCAGCAGCGGCGTCCCCACACAGAGACTAGAGGTCGGGGAGCTGTTTTTT.